These 20 T cell receptor beta chains originate from one sample sequenced in a study of shared clonotypes between healthy human individuals. Libraries were prepared by immunoSEQ multiplex PCR; TCRdb keeps only in-frame clonotypes and omits some of them. The sample shows fewer than 600,000 clones, more than 65% of them seen only once. The source material was PBMCs. These receptors all come from a woman between 35 and 50 years old in good health. Some clones in this sample may be carry-over from other donors' samples.

There are a few counts of this clone. At the DNA level, this CDR3 is encoded by other sequences in the same sample as well. This chain links TRBV5-5 with TRBJ2-2; D may be TRBD2 (5 bases). Germline V gene lookup returns CDR1 SGHKS and CDR2 YYEKEE (reference sequence). V lost 0 bases and J 4 bases, leaving 13 bases between the germline ends. The CDR3 sequence is 16 residues long. Here the CDR3 DNA reads TGTGCCAGCAGCTTGGCCACGAGCGGCCGCACCGGGGAGCTGTTTTTT. Translated, it gives CASSLATSGRTGELFF.

The J gene is TRBJ1-1, the V gene TRBV10-3; 7 bases are shared with TRBD1. Per germline, CDR1 ENHRY and CDR2 SYGVKD. The V segment lost 2 bases and the J segment 3 bases; nucleotides outside the gene matches: 3. The CDR3 contains 14 residues. CDR3 in amino acids: CAISETTGYTEAFF. CDR3 sequence (DNA): TGTGCCATCAGTGAGACGACAGGGTACACTGAAGCTTTCTTT.

The rearrangement links TRBV28 to TRBJ1-5, with 9 bases matching TRBD1. Germline lookup yields CDR1 MDHEN and CDR2 SYDVKM. The CDR3 has 15 residues. Trimming removed 8 bases from V and 2 bases from J; junction bases left unmatched: 7. The CDR3 DNA follows: TGTGCCAGCCTCGTTCGGGACAGGGGCAATCAGCCCCAGCATTTT. Translated: CASLVRDRGNQPQHF.

The chain employs TRBV28 and TRBJ2-7; tentatively, D is TRBD2 (5 bases). The germline V and J ends were trimmed by 2 bases and 1 base, with 21 bases remaining between them. CDR1 and CDR2 from the germline V gene are MDHEN and SYDVKM. There are 18 residues in the CDR3. CDR3 nucleotide sequence: TGTGCCAGCAGTTTAAGCGGCCGGAGAGGTGGGGTTTCCTACGAGCAGTACTTC. Amino acids: CASSLSGRRGGVSYEQYF.

The chain has TRBV9 and TRBJ2-1; D is tentatively TRBD1 or TRBD2 (7 bases each). The CDR3 covers 15 residues. Trimming cost V 3 bases and J 6 bases, with 16 bases left between them. From germline, CDR1 is SGDLS and CDR2 YYNGEE. The CDR3 DNA reads as TGTGCCAGCAGCGCGGGGGGAGACAGGGTCAATGAGCAGTTCTTC. Its protein is CASSAGGDRVNEQFF. Full variable domain (remainder filled in from reference TRBV9 and TRBJ2-1): DSGVTQTPKHLITATGQRVTLRCSPRSGDLSVYWYQQSLDQGLQFLIQYYNGEERAKGNILERFSAQQFPDLHSELNLSSLELGDSALYFCASSAGGDRVNEQFFGPGTRLTVL.

About this clone: This sequence may be a read error, since a much larger clone differs from it by one base. The genes are TRBV5-4 and TRBJ2-7; D is ambiguous. Per the germline V gene, CDR1 is SGHNT and CDR2 is YYREEE (reference sequence). The CDR3 has 11 residues. Between the trimmed V and J ends, which lost 6 bases and 2 bases, there was a span of 6 bases. The CDR3 spells CASTDPYEQYF. As DNA, the CDR3 is TGTGCCAGCACCGACCCCTACGAGCAGTACTTC.

This chain links TRBV28 with TRBJ1-2; D uncertain. CDR3 length: 12 amino acids. The V end was cut by 2 bases, the J end by 4 bases, with 5 bases between. Germline CDR1 and CDR2: MDHEN and SYDVKM. CDR3 sequence reads: CASSLRRYGYTF. The CDR3 coding sequence is TGTGCCAGCAGTTTACGGCGCTATGGCTACACCTTC.

This clone was found once. The chain has TRBV7-3 and TRBJ2-6, with D unresolved. The CDR3 sequence is 13 residues long. Germline values: CDR1 SGHTA, CDR2 FQGTGA. The CDR3 sequence: CGSGTAGANVLTF. The CDR3 nucleotides are TGTGGATCTGGTACCGCGGGGGCCAACGTCCTGACTTTC.

The gene calls are TRBV2 and TRBJ2-7; 14 bases fit TRBD2. The CDR3 totals 14 residues. CDR1 is SNHLY and CDR2 is FYNNEI in the germline V gene. Trimming cost V 8 bases and J 6 bases; bases outside gene matches: 6. CDR3 sequence reads: CASGGLAGVFEQYF. Written as DNA, the CDR3 is TGTGCCAGCGGGGGACTAGCGGGAGTTTTCGAGCAGTACTTC.

The genes are TRBV6-6 and TRBJ1-5; D call uncertain. Germline lookup yields CDR1 MNHNY and CDR2 SVGAGI (reference sequence). The CDR3 covers 15 residues. The V end lost 4 bases, the J end lost 1 base, and 11 bases lay between the germline ends. Here the CDR3 reads CASSLVQLSNQPQHF. Here the CDR3 DNA reads TGTGCCAGCAGTTTGGTCCAGTTGAGCAATCAGCCCCAGCATTTT.

J is TRBJ1-2 and V is TRBV15; D is ambiguous. With 1 base removed from V and 5 bases from J, the gap between germline ends came to 14 bases. Per the germline V gene, CDR1 is LNHNV and CDR2 is YYDKDF (reference sequence). The CDR3 sequence is 15 residues long. CDR3 sequence reads: CATSRGTDPAYGYTF. CDR3 in DNA: TGTGCCACCAGCAGAGGTACGGATCCCGCTTATGGCTACACCTTC.

This rearrangement joins TRBV11-3 to TRBJ2-5; perhaps TRBD1 as D (5 bases). The CDR3 runs to 12 residues. V was pared by 5 bases and J by 7 bases, with 11 bases between. In germline, CDR1 is SGHNT, CDR2 YENEEA. The DNA of the CDR3 is TGTGCCAGCAGCAAAACTACAGGGACCCAGTACTTC. The encoded protein is CASSKTTGTQYF.

In this sample, this clone turned up a few times. The rearrangement uses TRBV7-2 and TRBJ2-7; 10 bases are shared with TRBD2. CDR3 length: 17 amino acids. Germline values: CDR1 SGHTA, CDR2 FQGNSA. Trimming at V came to 5 bases and at J to 5 bases, leaving 15 bases not matched to a gene. The CDR3 protein is CASSIELAGSGRDEQYF. Here the CDR3 DNA reads TGTGCCAGCAGCATAGAACTAGCGGGGAGTGGGAGGGACGAGCAGTACTTC.

This clone appeared once. This sequence joins TRBV19 and TRBJ1-5, with D uncertain. The CDR3 runs 13 residues. V lost 4 bases and J lost 5, with 9 bases in between. Germline V lookup: CDR1 LNHDA, CDR2 SQIVND (reference sequence). The DNA of the CDR3 is TGTGCCAGTAGTAATTCGAGGGATCAGCCCCAGCATTTT. It codes for CASSNSRDQPQHF.

The gene calls are TRBV29-1 and TRBJ1-1; unclear D gene. The CDR3 is 12 amino acids. With 4 bases removed from V and 7 bases from J, the gap between germline ends came to 13 bases. Germline V gene data show CDR1 as SQVTM and CDR2 as ANQGSEA. The CDR3 nucleotides are TGCAGCGTTGTAACGCAGGATCTTGAAGCTTTCTTT. Protein product: CSVVTQDLEAFF.

The rearrangement links TRBV19 to TRBJ1-4, with a tentative D call TRBD1 (5 bases). With 7 bases removed from V and 6 bases from J, the gap between germline ends came to 18 bases. In germline, CDR1 is LNHDA, CDR2 SQIVND (reference sequence). The CDR3 loop spans 15 amino acids. The CDR3: CASTMGRLRDEKLFF. CDR3 sequence (DNA): TGTGCCAGTACTATGGGGCGGCTCCGGGATGAAAAACTGTTTTTT.

The J gene is TRBJ1-5, the V gene TRBV19; D unresolved. Deletions cut 3 bases from V and 0 bases from J, with 18 bases between. The CDR3 totals 18 residues. Germline V gene data show CDR1 as LNHDA and CDR2 as SQIVND (reference sequence). As DNA, the CDR3 is TGTGCCAGTAGTATGGAGCCCGTTTCGGAATATAGCAATCAGCCCCAGCATTTT. Residues: CASSMEPVSEYSNQPQHF.

The rearrangement joins TRBV27 to TRBJ2-7; TRBD2 agrees at 13 bases. Looked up from germline, CDR1 is MNHEY and CDR2 is SMNVEV (reference sequence). The trim removed 4 bases at V and 3 bases at J, leaving 3 bases unmatched. The CDR3 has 15 residues. CDR3 coding DNA: TGTGCCAGCAGTTCCTGGACTAGCGGGGGCTACGAGCAGTACTTC. Its translation is CASSSWTSGGYEQYF.

This clone appeared once. The chain carries TRBV19 and TRBJ2-2, with 9 bases identical to TRBD1. This CDR3 has 14 residues. With V trimmed by 7 bases and J by 7 bases, 7 bases remained unmatched. The V gene's germline CDR1 is LNHDA and CDR2 SQIVND (reference sequence). In DNA form, the CDR3 reads TGTGCCAGTATGGAACAGGGGGCCGGCGGGGAGCTGTTTTTT. This translates into CASMEQGAGGELFF.

The V gene is TRBV6-1, the J gene TRBJ1-2; no clear D gene. Germline CDR1 is MNHNS and CDR2 is SASEGT. Trimming cost V 0 bases and J 4 bases, with 9 bases left between them. The CDR3 extends over 14 amino acids. The CDR3 here is CASSEAVFLYGYTF. The DNA of the CDR3 is TGTGCCAGCAGTGAAGCGGTTTTCCTCTATGGCTACACCTTC.